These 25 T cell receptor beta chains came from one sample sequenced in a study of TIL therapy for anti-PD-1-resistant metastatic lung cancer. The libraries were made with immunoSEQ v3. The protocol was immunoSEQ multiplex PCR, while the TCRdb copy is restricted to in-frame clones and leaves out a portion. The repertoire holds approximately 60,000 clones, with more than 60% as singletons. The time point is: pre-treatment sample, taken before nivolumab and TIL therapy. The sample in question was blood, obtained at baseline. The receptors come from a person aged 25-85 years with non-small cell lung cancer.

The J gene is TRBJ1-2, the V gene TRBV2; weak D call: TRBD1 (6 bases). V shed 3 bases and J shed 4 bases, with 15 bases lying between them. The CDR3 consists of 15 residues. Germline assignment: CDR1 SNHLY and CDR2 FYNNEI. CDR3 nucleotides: TGTGCCAGCAGTGACCTGGCGGGGGGCGGCTATGGCTACACCTTC. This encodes CASSDLAGGGYGYTF.

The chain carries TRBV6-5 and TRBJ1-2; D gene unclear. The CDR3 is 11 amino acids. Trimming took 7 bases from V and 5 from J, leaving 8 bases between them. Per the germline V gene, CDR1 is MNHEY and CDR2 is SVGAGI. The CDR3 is CASTGGYGYTF. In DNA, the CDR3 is TGTGCCAGCACTGGAGGGTATGGCTACACCTTC.

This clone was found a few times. The CDR3 spells CASSLEGLGEQYF. CDR3 in DNA: TGTGCCAGCAGCTTGGAGGGGTTGGGGGAGCAGTACTTC. The chain carries TRBV5-4 and TRBJ2-7, with a possible D match to TRBD1 (5 bases). The CDR3 runs 13 residues. The V end lost 0 bases, the J end lost 7 bases, and 11 bases lay between the germline ends. Looked up from germline, CDR1 is SGHNT and CDR2 is YYREEE (reference sequence).

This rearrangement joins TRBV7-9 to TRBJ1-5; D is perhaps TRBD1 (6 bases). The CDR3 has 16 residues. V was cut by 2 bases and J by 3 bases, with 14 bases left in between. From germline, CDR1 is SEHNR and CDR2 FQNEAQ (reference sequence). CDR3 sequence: CASSLSAGASNQPQHF. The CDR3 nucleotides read TGTGCCAGCAGCTTATCGGCAGGGGCGTCCAATCAGCCCCAGCATTTT. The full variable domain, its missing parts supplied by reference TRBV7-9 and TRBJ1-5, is DTGVSQNPRHKITKRGQNVTFRCDPISEHNRLYWYRQTLGQGPEFLTYFQNEAQLEKSRLLSDRFSAERPKGSFSTLEIQRTEQGDSAMYLCASSLSAGASNQPQHFGDGTRLSIL.

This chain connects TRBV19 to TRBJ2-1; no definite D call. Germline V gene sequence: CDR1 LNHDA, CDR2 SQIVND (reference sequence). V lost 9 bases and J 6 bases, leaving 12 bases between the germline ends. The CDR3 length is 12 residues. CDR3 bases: TGTGCCAGCTCGGATGGTCTCAATGAGCAGTTCTTC. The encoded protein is CASSDGLNEQFF.

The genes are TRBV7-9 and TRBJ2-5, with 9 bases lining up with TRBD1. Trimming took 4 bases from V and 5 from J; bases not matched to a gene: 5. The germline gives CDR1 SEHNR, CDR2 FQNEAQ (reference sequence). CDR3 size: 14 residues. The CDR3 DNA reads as TGTGCCAGCAGCTCGCGACAGGGGGTGGAGACCCAGTACTTC. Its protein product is CASSSRQGVETQYF.

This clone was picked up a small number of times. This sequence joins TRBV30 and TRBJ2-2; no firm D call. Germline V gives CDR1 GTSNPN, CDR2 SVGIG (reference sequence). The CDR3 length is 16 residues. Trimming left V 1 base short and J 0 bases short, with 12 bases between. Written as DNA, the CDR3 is TGTGCCTGGAGTGACATAAGTTACTCGAACACCGGGGAGCTGTTTTTT. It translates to CAWSDISYSNTGELFF.

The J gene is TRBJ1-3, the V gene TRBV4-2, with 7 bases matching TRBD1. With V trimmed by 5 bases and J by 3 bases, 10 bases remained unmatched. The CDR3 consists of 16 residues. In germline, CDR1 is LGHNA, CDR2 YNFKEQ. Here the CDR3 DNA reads TGTGCCAGCAGCTTCCGACAGGGCAGGAGTGGAAACACCATATATTTT. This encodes CASSFRQGRSGNTIYF.

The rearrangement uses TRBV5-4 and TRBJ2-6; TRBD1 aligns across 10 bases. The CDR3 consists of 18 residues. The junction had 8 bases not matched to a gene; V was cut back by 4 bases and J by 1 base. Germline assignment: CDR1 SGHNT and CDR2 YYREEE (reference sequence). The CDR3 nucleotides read TGTGCCAGCAGCCCAAAGCCGGGACAGGGGTCTGGGGCCAACGTCCTGACTTTC. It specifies CASSPKPGQGSGANVLTF.

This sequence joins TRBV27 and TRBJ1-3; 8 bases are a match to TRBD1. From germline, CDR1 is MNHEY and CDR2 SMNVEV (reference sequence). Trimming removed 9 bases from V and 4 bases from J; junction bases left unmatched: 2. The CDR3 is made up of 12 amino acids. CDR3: CARDRAGNTIYF. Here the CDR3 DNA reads TGTGCCAGGGACAGGGCGGGAAACACCATATATTTT.

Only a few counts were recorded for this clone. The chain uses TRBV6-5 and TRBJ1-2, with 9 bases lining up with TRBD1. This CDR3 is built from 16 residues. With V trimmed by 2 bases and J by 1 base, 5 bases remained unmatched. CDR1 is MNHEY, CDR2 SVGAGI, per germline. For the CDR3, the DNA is TGTGCCAGCAGTTACGAACAGGGGGCCTTTAACTATGGCTACACCTTC. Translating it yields CASSYEQGAFNYGYTF.

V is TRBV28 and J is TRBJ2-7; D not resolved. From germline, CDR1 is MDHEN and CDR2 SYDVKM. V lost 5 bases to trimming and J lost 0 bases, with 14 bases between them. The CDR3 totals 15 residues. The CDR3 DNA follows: TGTGCCAGCAGTGCCCACCGATTAAGCTCCTACGAGCAGTACTTC. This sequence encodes CASSAHRLSSYEQYF.

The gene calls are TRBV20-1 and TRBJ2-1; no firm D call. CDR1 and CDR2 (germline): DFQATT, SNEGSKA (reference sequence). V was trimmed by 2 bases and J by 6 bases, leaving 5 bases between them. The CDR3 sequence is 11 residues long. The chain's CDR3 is CSARTSNEQFF. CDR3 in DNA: TGCAGTGCTAGAACTTCCAATGAGCAGTTCTTC.

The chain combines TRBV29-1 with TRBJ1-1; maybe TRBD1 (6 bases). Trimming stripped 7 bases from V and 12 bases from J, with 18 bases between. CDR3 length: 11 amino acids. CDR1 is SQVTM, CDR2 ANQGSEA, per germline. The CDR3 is CSGERGGATFF. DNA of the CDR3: TGCAGCGGAGAAAGGGGGGGCGCAACTTTCTTT.

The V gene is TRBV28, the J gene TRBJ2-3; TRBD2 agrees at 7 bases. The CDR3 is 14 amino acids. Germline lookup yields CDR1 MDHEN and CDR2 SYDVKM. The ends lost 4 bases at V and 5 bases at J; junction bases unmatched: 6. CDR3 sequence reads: CASSSAGAKDTQYF. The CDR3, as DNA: TGTGCCAGCAGTTCGGCGGGAGCAAAAGATACGCAGTATTTT. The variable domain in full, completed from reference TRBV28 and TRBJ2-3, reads DVKVTQSSRYLVKRTGEKVFLECVQDMDHENMFWYRQDPGLGLRLIYFSYDVKMKEKGDIPEGYSVSREKKERFSLILESASTNQTSMYLCASSSAGAKDTQYFGPGTRLTVL.

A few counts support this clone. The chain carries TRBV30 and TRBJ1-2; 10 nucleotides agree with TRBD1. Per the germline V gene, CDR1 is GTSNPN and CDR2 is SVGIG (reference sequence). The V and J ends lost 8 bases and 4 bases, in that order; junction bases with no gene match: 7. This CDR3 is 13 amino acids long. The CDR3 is CARTGTGVYGYTF. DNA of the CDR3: TGTGCCCGGACCGGGACAGGGGTCTATGGCTACACCTTC.

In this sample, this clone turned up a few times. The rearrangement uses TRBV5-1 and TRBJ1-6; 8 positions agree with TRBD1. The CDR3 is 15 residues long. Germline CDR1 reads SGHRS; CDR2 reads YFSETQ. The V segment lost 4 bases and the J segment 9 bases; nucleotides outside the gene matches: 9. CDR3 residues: CASSPRDRNTSPLHF. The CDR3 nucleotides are TGCGCCAGCAGCCCCCGGGACAGGAATACTTCACCCCTCCACTTT.

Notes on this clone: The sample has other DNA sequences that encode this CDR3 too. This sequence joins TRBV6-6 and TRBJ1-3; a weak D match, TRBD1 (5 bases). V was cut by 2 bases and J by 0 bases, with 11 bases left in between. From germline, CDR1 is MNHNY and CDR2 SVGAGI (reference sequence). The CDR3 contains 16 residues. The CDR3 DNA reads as TGTGCCAGCAGTTACGGGCAGGGAGGCTCTGGAAACACCATATATTTT. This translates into CASSYGQGGSGNTIYF.

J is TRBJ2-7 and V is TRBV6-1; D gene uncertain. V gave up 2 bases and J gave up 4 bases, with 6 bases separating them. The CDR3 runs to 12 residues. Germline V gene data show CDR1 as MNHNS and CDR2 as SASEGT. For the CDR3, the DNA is TGTGCCAGCAGTGAAAGGCGATACGAGCAGTACTTC. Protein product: CASSERRYEQYF.

CDR3 sequence reads: CASSQDISASGRGYNEQFF. For the CDR3, the DNA is TGTGCCAGCAGCCAAGATATTTCGGCTAGCGGGAGGGGCTACAATGAGCAGTTCTTC. The V call is TRBV4-2, the J call TRBJ2-1; 12 bases map to TRBD2. This CDR3 has 19 amino acids. Germline assignment: CDR1 LGHNA and CDR2 YNFKEQ. Losses at the gene ends were 0 bases for V and 3 bases for J; bases not matched to a gene: 9.

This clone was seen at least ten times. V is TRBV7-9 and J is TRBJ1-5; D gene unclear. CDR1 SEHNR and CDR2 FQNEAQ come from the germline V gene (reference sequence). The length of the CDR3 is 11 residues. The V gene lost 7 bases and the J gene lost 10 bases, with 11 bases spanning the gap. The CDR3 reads CASTPVLPQHF. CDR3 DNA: TGTGCCAGCACCCCTGTCCTCCCCCAGCATTTT.

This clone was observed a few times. The CDR3 reads CSSRLETGRTEAFF. The CDR3 region has the DNA TGCAGCTCAAGGCTCGAGACAGGGCGAACTGAAGCTTTCTTT. This chain links TRBV29-1 with TRBJ1-1, with 7 bases matching TRBD1. Germline V gives CDR1 SQVTM, CDR2 ANQGSEA. The CDR3 is 14 residues long. The J segment lost 5 bases and the V segment lost 8 bases, leaving 14 bases of the junction unmatched.

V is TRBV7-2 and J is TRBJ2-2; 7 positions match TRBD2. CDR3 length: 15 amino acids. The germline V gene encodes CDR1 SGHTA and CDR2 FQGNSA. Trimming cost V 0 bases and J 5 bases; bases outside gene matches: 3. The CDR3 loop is CASSLAQGGTGELFF. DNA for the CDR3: TGTGCCAGCAGCTTAGCGCAGGGAGGGACCGGGGAGCTGTTTTTT.

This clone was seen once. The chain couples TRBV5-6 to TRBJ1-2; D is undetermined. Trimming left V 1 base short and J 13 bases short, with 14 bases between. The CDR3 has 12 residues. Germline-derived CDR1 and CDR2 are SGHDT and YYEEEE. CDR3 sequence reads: CASSLSDNSCTF. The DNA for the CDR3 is TGTGCCAGCAGCTTGTCAGACAACAGCTGCACCTTC. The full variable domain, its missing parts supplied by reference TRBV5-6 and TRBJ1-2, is DAGVTQSPTHLIKTRGQQVTLRCSPKSGHDTVSWYQQALGQGPQFIFQYYEEEERQRGNFPDRFSGHQFPNYSSELNVNALLLGDSALYLCASSLSDNSCTFGSGTRLTVV.

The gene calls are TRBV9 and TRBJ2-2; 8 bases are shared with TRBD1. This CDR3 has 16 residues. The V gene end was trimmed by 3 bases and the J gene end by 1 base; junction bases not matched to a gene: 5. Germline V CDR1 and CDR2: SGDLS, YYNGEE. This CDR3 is CASSEGQVLNTGELFF. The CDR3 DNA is TGTGCCAGCAGCGAGGGACAGGTCCTGAACACCGGGGAGCTGTTTTTT. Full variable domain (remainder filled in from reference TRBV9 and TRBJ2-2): DSGVTQTPKHLITATGQRVTLRCSPRSGDLSVYWYQQSLDQGLQFLIQYYNGEERAKGNILERFSAQQFPDLHSELNLSSLELGDSALYFCASSEGQVLNTGELFFGEGSRLTVL.